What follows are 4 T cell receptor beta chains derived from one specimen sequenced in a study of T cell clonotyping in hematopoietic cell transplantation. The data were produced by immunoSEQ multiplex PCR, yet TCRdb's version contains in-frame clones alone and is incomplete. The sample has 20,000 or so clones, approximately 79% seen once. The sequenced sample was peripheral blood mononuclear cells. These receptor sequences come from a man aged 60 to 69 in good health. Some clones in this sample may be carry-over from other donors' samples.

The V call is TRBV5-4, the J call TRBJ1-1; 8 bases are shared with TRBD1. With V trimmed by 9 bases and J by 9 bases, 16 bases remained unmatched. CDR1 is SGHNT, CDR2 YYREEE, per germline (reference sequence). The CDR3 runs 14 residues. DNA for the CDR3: TGTGCCACCACAGGGGGGGGCACTCCCTACCAAGCTTTCTTT. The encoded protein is CATTGGGTPYQAFF.

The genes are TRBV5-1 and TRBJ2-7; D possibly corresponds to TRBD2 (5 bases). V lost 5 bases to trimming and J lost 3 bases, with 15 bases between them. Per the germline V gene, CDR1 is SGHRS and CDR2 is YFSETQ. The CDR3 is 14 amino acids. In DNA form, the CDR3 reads TGCGCCAGCAGGTCGGGGTCCTACTTCTACGAGCAGTACTTC. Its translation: CASRSGSYFYEQYF.

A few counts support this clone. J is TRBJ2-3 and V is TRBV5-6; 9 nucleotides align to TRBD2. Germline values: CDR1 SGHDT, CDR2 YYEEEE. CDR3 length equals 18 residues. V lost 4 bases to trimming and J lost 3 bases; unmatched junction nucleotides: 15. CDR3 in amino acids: CASSHARGSGRRTDTQYF. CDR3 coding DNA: TGTGCCAGCAGCCATGCGAGGGGCAGCGGGAGGAGGACAGATACGCAGTATTTT.

The CDR3 DNA follows: TGTGCCAGCAGCTCGGACAGAAGCAATCAGCCCCAGCATTTT. Its translation is CASSSDRSNQPQHF. The chain couples TRBV11-2 to TRBJ1-5, with D perhaps TRBD1 (6 bases). The CDR3 length is 14 residues. V dropped 4 bases and J dropped 1 base, with 8 bases sitting between them. In germline, CDR1 is SGHAT, CDR2 FQNNGV.